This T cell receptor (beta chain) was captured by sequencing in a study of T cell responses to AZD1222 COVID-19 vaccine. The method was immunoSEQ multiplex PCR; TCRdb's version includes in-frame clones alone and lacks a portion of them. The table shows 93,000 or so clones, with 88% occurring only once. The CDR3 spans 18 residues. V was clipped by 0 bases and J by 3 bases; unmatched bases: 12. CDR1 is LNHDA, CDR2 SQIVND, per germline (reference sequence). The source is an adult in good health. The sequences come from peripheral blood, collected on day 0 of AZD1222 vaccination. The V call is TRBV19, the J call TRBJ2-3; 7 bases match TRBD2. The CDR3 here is CASSIDLLAASQTDTQYF. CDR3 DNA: TGTGCCAGTAGTATAGATCTGCTAGCGGCCTCTCAAACAGATACGCAGTATTTT.